These T cell receptor beta chains were read from a single sample in a study of identifying expanded T cells in peripheral blood. The assay was immunoSEQ multiplex PCR, and TCRdb's table has in-frame clones only and misses some. The sample has roughly 63,000 clones, roughly four fifths seen once. Sequenced sample: blood. Receptors originate from a person aged 18-70 years in good health. The CDR3 runs from the conserved cysteine through the conserved F or W. The D gene is left open where the match is weak. Size tells how often a clone was seen (once, few, many) or the class of an expanded clone, and some rows leave it out.

-	TRBV4-2	-	TRBJ1-1	CASSQGGLGSLNTEAFF	TGTGCCAGCAGCCAAGGGGGGTTGGGATCACTGAACACTGAAGCTTTCTTT
TRBD2	TRBV9	-	TRBJ2-1	CASSVGSAGGSYNEQFF	TGTGCCAGCAGCGTAGGTTCGGCGGGAGGCTCCTACAATGAGCAGTTCTTC
TRBD1	TRBV10-3	-	TRBJ1-5	CAISEEGGRQPQHF	TGTGCCATCAGTGAGGAAGGGGGCCGCCAGCCCCAGCATTTT
TRBD1	TRBV7-8	-	TRBJ2-5	CASSPGQGTETQYF	TGTGCCAGCAGCCCCGGACAGGGGACGGAGACCCAGTACTTC
-	TRBV13	-	TRBJ2-7	CASSVGGGSSYEQYF	TGTGCCAGCAGCGTAGGGGGGGGAAGCTCCTACGAGCAGTACTTC
-	TRBV7-3	-	TRBJ1-5	CASSLGCGRFFFSNQPQHF	TGTGCCAGCAGCTTAGGTTGTGGCAGGTTTTTTTTTAGCAATCAGCCCCAGCATTTT
-	TRBV6-5	-	TRBJ2-1	CASKLEGRQFF	TGTGCCAGCAAGCTAGAAGGTCGGCAGTTCTTC
TRBD2	TRBV6-5	-	TRBJ2-1	CASSRLAGGKNEQFF	TGTGCCAGCTCCCGACTAGCGGGAGGCAAGAATGAGCAGTTCTTC
-	TRBV4-3	few	TRBJ1-1	CASSQERQSEAFF	TGCGCCAGCAGCCAAGAAAGGCAGTCTGAAGCTTTCTTT
-	TRBV7-2	once	TRBJ1-5	CASSLLGVNQPQHF	TGTGCCAGCAGCCTGTTGGGGGTCAATCAGCCCCAGCATTTT
TRBD2	TRBV14	-	TRBJ2-1	CASSQGPTSGDYNEQFF	TGTGCCAGCAGCCAAGGCCCCACTAGCGGTGACTACAATGAGCAGTTCTTC
TRBD1	TRBV19	-	TRBJ2-1	CASSIGDRSSYNEQFF	TGTGCCAGTAGTATTGGGGACAGAAGCTCCTACAATGAGCAGTTCTTC
-	TRBV30	-	TRBJ1-2	CAWTRKLYGYTF	TGTGCCTGGACACGGAAACTCTATGGCTACACCTTC
TRBD2	TRBV27	-	TRBJ2-7	CASSKGRALGYEQYF	TGTGCCAGCTCTAAGGGGAGGGCCTTGGGCTACGAGCAGTACTTC
-	TRBV4-1	few	TRBJ2-7	CASSQDLIGPTYEQYF	TGCGCCAGCAGCCAAGATCTTATCGGGCCAACCTACGAGCAGTACTTC
TRBD1	TRBV2	-	TRBJ2-1	CASSASGQEDEQFF	TGTGCCAGCAGTGCGTCGGGACAGGAGGATGAGCAGTTCTTC
TRBD1	TRBV9	-	TRBJ2-2	CASRPGGKTSNTGELFF	TGTGCCAGTCGGCCAGGGGGTAAAACCTCGAACACCGGGGAGCTGTTTTTT
-	TRBV7-2	-	TRBJ1-6	CASSSTRGSYNSPLHF	TGTGCCAGCAGTTCCACGCGGGGCTCCTATAATTCACCCCTCCACTTT
TRBD1	TRBV5-6	-	TRBJ1-2	CASSLSGQGIGYGYTF	TGTGCCAGCAGCCTGTCGGGACAGGGGATAGGGTATGGCTACACCTTC
TRBD1	TRBV5-1	few	TRBJ1-1	CASTIGGPGTEAFF	TGCGCCAGCACTATAGGGGGCCCGGGCACTGAAGCTTTCTTT
-	TRBV11-2	-	TRBJ2-2	CASSLDTRGTGELFF	TGTGCCAGCAGCTTGGACACTAGGGGCACCGGGGAGCTGTTTTTT
-	TRBV7-9	-	TRBJ1-1	CASSPTTGNTEAFF	TGTGCCAGCAGCCCGACGACAGGGAACACTGAAGCTTTCTTT
TRBD2	TRBV27	few	TRBJ2-3	CASSLTSGGTDTQYF	TGTGCCAGCAGTTTAACTAGCGGGGGCACAGATACGCAGTATTTT
-	TRBV5-6	-	TRBJ2-4	CASSGGHRVAKNIQYF	TGTGCCAGCAGCGGGGGACACAGAGTAGCCAAAAACATTCAGTACTTC
-	TRBV9	-	TRBJ1-5	CASSIRADINQPQHF	TGTGCCAGCAGCATACGGGCCGATATAAATCAGCCCCAGCATTTT
-	TRBV11-2	-	TRBJ2-2	CASSLVGAGELFF	TGTGCCAGCAGCTTAGTGGGCGCCGGGGAGCTGTTTTTT
TRBD1	TRBV5-1	-	TRBJ2-1	CASSLMDRGGLTYNEQFF	TGCGCCAGCAGCTTGATGGACAGGGGGGGACTCACCTACAATGAGCAGTTCTTC
TRBD2	TRBV5-6	-	TRBJ2-3	CASSLGLAGVESTQYF	TGTGCCAGCAGCTTAGGACTAGCGGGAGTTGAAAGTACGCAGTATTTT
TRBD2	TRBV5-1	-	TRBJ2-1	CASSLRLADYNEQFF	TGCGCCAGCAGCTTGAGACTAGCGGATTACAATGAGCAGTTCTTC
TRBD2	TRBV14	-	TRBJ2-7	CASSQVLREGEQYF	TGTGCCAGCAGCCAAGTGCTGCGGGAGGGCGAGCAGTACTTC
-	TRBV11-2	-	TRBJ1-4	CASSPYSRKLFF	TGTGCCAGCAGCCCCTATTCGAGAAAACTGTTTTTT
TRBD2	TRBV6-4	-	TRBJ2-3	CASSDSRGGTDTQYF	TGTGCCAGCAGTGACTCGCGGGGGGGCACAGATACGCAGTATTTT
-	TRBV18	-	TRBJ2-1	CASSALGPRDNEQFF	TGTGCCAGCTCAGCTCTCGGGCCAAGGGACAATGAGCAGTTCTTC
-	TRBV19	-	TRBJ2-6	CASSPQETGANVLTF	TGTGCCAGTAGTCCACAGGAGACTGGGGCCAACGTCCTGACTTTC
TRBD1	TRBV6-5	-	TRBJ2-1	CASSRDSYNEQFF	TGTGCCAGCAGCAGGGACAGCTACAATGAGCAGTTCTTC
-	TRBV30	few	TRBJ1-2	CAWRQGDYGYTF	TGTGCCTGGAGGCAGGGCGACTATGGCTACACCTTC
-	TRBV9	-	TRBJ1-2	CASSVGRGYGYTF	TGTGCCAGCAGCGTAGGCCGGGGCTATGGCTACACCTTC
-	TRBV7-2	-	TRBJ2-2	CASSLRGVTGELFF	TGTGCCAGCAGCTTAAGAGGGGTCACCGGGGAGCTGTTTTTT
-	TRBV5-6	-	TRBJ2-2	CASSSASGTENTGELFF	TGTGCCAGCAGCTCAGCTTCCGGGACGGAGAACACCGGGGAGCTGTTTTTT